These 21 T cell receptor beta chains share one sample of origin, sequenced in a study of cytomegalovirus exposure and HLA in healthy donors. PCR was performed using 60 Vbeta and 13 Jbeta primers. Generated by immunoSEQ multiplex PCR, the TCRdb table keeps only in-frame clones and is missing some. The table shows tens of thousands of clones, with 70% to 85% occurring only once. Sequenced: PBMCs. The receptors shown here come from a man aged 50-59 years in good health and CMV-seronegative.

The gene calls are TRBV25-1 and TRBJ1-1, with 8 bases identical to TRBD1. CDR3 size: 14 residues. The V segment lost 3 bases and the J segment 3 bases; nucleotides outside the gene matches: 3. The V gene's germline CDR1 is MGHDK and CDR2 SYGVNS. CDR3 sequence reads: CASSDDRGYTEAFF. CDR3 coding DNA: TGTGCCAGCAGTGACGACAGGGGTTACACTGAAGCTTTCTTT.

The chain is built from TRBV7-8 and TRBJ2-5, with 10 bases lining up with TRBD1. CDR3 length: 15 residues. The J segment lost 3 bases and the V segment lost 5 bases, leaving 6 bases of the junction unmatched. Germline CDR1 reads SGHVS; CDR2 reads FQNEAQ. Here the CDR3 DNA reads TGTGCCAGCAGCCAGCGACAGGGGGCAGAAGAGACCCAGTACTTC. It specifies CASSQRQGAEETQYF.

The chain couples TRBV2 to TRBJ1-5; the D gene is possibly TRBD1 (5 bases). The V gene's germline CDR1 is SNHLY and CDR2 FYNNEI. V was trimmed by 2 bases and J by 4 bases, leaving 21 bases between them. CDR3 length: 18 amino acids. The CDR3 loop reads CASSEPHDDSYLNQPQHF. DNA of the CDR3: TGTGCCAGCAGTGAACCGCATGATGACAGTTACCTTAATCAGCCCCAGCATTTT.

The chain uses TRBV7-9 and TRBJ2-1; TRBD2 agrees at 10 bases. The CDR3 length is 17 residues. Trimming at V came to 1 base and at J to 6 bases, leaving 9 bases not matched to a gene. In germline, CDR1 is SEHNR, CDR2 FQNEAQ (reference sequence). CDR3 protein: CASSLDPLAGASNEQFF. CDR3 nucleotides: TGTGCCAGCAGCTTAGATCCCCTAGCGGGGGCCTCCAATGAGCAGTTCTTC.

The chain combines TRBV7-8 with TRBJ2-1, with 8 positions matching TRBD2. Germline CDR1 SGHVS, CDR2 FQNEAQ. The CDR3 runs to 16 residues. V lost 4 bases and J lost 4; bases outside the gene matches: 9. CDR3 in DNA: TGTGCCAGCAGCTCGACCCTAGCGGGCCGTTACAATGAGCAGTTCTTC. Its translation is CASSSTLAGRYNEQFF.

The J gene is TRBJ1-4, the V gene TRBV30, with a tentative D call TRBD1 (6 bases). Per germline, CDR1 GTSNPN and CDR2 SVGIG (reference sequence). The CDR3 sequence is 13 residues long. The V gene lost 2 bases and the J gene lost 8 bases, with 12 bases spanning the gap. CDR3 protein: CAWSTQGSEKLFF. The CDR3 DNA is TGTGCCTGGAGTACACAGGGTAGCGAAAAACTGTTTTTT.

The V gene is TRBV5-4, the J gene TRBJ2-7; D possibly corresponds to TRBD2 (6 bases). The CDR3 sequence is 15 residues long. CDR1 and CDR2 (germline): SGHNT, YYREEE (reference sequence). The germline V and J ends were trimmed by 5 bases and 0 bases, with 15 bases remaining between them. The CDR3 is CASSTGTLSSYEQYF. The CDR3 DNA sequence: TGTGCCAGCAGTACCGGGACTCTGAGCTCCTACGAGCAGTACTTC.

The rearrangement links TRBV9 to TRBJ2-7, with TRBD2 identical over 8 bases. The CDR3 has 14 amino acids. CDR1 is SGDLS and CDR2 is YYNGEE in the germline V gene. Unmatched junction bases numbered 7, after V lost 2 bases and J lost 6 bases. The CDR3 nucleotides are TGTGCCAGCAGCGTCCTGAGCGGGGGCCGCGAGCAGTACTTC. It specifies CASSVLSGGREQYF.

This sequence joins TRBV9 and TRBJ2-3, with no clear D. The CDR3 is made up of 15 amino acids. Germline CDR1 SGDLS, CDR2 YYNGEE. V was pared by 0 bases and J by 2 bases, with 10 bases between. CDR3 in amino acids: CASSVGSSPTDTQYF. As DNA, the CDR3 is TGTGCCAGCAGCGTAGGTAGTAGTCCCACAGATACGCAGTATTTT.

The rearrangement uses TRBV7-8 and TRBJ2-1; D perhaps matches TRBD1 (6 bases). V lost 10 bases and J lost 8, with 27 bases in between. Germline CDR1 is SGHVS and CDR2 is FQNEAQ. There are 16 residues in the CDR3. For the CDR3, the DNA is TGTGCCACCCACTGGGGGCGGGCAGGATCGATCGATGAGCAGTTCTTC. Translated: CATHWGRAGSIDEQFF.

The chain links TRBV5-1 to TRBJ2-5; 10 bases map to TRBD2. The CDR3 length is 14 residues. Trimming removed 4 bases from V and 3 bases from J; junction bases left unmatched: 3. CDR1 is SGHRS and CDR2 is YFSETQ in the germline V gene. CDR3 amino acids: CASSPGLAEETQYF. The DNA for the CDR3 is TGCGCCAGCAGCCCCGGACTAGCGGAAGAGACCCAGTACTTC. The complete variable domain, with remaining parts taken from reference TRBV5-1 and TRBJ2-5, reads KAGVTQTPRYLIKTRGQQVTLSCSPISGHRSVSWYQQTPGQGLQFLFEYFSETQRNKGNFPGRFSGRQFSNSRSEMNVSTLELGDSALYLCASSPGLAEETQYFGPGTRLLVL.

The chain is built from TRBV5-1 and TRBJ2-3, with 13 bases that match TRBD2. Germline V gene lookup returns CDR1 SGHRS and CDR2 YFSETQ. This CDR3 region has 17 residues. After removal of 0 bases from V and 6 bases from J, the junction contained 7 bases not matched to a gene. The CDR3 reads CASSLAGLAGELDTQYF. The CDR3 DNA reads TGCGCCAGCAGCTTGGCCGGACTAGCGGGGGAGTTGGATACGCAGTATTTT.

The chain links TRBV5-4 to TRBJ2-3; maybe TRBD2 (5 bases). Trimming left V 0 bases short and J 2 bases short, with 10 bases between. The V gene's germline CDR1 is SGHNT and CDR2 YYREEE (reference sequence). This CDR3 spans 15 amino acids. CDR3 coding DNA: TGTGCCAGCAGCTTGGCGGGCGGGTCCACAGATACGCAGTATTTT. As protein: CASSLAGGSTDTQYF.

The CDR3 sequence is CASRDGTSYF. The CDR3, as DNA: TGTGCCAGCCGAGACGGGACTTCCTACTTC. The genes are TRBV11-2 and TRBJ2-7, with D possibly TRBD2 on 6 matching bases. CDR3 length equals 10 residues. V dropped 8 bases and J dropped 13 bases, with 15 bases sitting between them. The germline V gene encodes CDR1 SGHAT and CDR2 FQNNGV.

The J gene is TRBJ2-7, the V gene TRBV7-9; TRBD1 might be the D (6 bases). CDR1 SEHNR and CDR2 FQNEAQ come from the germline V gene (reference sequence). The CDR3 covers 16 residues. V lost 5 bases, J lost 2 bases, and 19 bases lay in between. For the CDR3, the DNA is TGTGCCAGCAGCCCCAGACCGGGACAAAGAACCTACGAGCAGTACTTC. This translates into CASSPRPGQRTYEQYF.

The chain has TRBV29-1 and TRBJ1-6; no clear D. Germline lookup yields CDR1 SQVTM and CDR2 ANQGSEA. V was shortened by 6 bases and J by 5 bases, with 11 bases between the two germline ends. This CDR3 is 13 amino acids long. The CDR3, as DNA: TGCAGCGTCCGGGGTTCAGATAATTCACCCCTCCACTTT. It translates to CSVRGSDNSPLHF.

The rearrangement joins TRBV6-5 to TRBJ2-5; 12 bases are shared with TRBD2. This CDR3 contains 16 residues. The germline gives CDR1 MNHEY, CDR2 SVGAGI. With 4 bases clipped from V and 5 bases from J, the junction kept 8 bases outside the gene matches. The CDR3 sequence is CASSSSGGGRGETQYF. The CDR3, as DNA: TGTGCCAGCAGTTCTAGCGGGGGGGGACGTGGGGAGACCCAGTACTTC.

The CDR3 coding sequence is TGTGCCAGCTCTTGGACAGAACACTACGAGCAGTACTTC. As protein: CASSWTEHYEQYF. J is TRBJ2-7 and V is TRBV11-2; TRBD1 might be the D (6 bases). The V gene's germline CDR1 is SGHAT and CDR2 FQNNGV. The CDR3 contains 13 residues. Trimming shortened V by 8 bases and J by 3 bases, and 14 bases separated the two germline ends. The full variable domain, in which reference TRBV11-2 and TRBJ2-7 provide the parts outside the CDR3, is EAGVAQSPRYKIIEKRQSVAFWCNPISGHATLYWYQQILGQGPKLLIQFQNNGVVDDSQLPKDRFSAERLKGVDSTLKIQPAKLEDSAVYLCASSWTEHYEQYFGPGTRLTVT.

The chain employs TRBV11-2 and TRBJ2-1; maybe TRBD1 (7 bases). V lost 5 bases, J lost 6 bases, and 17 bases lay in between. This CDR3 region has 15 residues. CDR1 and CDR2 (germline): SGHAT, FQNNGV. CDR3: CASSPQGVGGNEQFF. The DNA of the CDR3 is TGTGCCAGCAGCCCTCAGGGGGTGGGAGGCAATGAGCAGTTCTTC. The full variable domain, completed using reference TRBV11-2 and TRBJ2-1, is EAGVAQSPRYKIIEKRQSVAFWCNPISGHATLYWYQQILGQGPKLLIQFQNNGVVDDSQLPKDRFSAERLKGVDSTLKIQPAKLEDSAVYLCASSPQGVGGNEQFFGPGTRLTVL.

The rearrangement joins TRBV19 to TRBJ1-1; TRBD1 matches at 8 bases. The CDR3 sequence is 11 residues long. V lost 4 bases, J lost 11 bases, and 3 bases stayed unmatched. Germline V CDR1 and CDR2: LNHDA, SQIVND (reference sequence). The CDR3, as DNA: TGTGCCAGTAGTACGGGACAGGACGCTTTCTTT. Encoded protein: CASSTGQDAFF.

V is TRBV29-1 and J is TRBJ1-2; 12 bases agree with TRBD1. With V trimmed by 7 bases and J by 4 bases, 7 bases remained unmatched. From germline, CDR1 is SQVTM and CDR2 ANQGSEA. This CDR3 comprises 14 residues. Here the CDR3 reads CSGGQGAPGYGYTF. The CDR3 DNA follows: TGCAGCGGGGGACAGGGGGCGCCGGGCTATGGCTACACCTTC.